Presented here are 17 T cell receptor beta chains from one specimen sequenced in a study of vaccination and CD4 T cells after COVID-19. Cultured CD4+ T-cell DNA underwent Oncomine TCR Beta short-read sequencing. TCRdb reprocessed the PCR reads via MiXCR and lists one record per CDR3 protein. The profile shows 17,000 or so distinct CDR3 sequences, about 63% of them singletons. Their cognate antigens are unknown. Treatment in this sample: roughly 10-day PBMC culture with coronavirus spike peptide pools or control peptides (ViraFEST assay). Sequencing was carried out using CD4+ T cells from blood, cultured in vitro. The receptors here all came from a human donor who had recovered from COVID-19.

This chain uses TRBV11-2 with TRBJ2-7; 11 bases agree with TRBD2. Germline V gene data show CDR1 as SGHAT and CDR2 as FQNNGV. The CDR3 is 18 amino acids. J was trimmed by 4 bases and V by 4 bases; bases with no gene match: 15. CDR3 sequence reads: CASSSGYSGGAITYEQYF. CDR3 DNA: TGTGCCAGCAGCTCCGGTTATAGCGGGGGGGCGATAACTTACGAGCAGTACTTC.

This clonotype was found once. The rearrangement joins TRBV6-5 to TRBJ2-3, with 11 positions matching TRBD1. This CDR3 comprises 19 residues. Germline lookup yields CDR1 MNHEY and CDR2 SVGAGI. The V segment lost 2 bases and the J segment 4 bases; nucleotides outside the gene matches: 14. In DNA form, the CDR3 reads TGTGCCAGCAGTTACCAATACCTAGGACAGGGGGCCGGCTCAGATACGCAGTATTTT. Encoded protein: CASSYQYLGQGAGSDTQYF.

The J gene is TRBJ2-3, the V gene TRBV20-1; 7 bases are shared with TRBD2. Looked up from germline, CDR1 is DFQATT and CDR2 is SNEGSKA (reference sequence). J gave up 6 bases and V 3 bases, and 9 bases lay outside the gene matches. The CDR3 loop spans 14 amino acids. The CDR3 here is CSARLAGARDTQYF. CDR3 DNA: TGCAGTGCTAGGTTGGCGGGAGCGCGGGATACGCAGTATTTT.

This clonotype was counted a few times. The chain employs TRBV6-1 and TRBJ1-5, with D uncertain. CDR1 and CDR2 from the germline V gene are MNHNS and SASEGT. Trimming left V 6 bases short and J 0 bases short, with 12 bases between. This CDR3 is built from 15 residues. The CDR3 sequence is CASSRQRNSNQPQHF. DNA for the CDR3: TGTGCCAGCAGCCGCCAAAGAAATAGCAATCAGCCCCAGCATTTT.

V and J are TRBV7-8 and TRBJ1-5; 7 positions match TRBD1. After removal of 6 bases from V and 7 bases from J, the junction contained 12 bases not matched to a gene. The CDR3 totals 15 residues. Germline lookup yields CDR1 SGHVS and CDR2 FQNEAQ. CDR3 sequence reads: CASSLTRDRWQPQHF. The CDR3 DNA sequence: TGTGCCAGCAGTTTGACACGGGACAGATGGCAGCCCCAGCATTTT. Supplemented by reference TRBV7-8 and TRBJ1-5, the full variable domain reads GAGVSQSPRYKVAKRGQDVALRCDPISGHVSLFWYQQALGQGPEFLTYFQNEAQLDKSGLPSDRFFAERPEGSVSTLKIQRTQQEDSAVYLCASSLTRDRWQPQHFGDGTRLSIL.

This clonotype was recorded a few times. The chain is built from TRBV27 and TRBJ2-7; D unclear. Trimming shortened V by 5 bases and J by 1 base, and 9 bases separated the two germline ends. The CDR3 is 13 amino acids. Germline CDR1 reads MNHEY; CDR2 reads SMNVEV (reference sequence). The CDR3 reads CASSPDGSYEQYF. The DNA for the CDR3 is TGTGCCAGCAGTCCGGACGGGTCCTACGAGCAGTACTTC.

The CDR3 loop reads CASSRTPGLGVPGELFF. The CDR3, as DNA: TGTGCCAGCAGTCGCACACCGGGACTAGGGGTCCCTGGGGAGCTGTTTTTT. This chain joins TRBV27 and TRBJ2-2; TRBD2 matches 8 bases. The ends lost 5 bases at V and 8 bases at J; junction bases unmatched: 16. Germline-derived CDR1 and CDR2 are MNHEY and SMNVEV (reference sequence). The CDR3 totals 17 residues.

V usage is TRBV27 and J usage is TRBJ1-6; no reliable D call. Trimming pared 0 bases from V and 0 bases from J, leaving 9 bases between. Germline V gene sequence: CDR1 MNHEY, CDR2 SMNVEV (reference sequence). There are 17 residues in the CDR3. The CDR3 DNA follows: TGTGCCAGCAGTTTATCAGGTTTTAGCTCCTATAATTCACCCCTCCACTTT. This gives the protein CASSLSGFSSYNSPLHF.

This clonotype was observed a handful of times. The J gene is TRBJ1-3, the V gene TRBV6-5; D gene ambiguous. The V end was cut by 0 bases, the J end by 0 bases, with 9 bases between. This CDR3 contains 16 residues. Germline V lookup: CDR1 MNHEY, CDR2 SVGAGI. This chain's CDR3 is CASSYSYPDSGNTIYF. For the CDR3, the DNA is TGTGCCAGCAGTTACTCGTACCCGGACTCTGGAAACACCATATATTTT.

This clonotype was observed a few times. CDR3 residues: CASSLSSRDTQYF. In DNA, the CDR3 is TGTGCCAGCAGCTTATCATCTCGGGATACGCAGTATTTT. The chain recombines TRBV11-3 with TRBJ2-3; D remains unclear. Trimming pared 2 bases from V and 6 bases from J, leaving 9 bases between. The CDR3 is 13 amino acids. Germline V gives CDR1 SGHNT, CDR2 YENEEA.

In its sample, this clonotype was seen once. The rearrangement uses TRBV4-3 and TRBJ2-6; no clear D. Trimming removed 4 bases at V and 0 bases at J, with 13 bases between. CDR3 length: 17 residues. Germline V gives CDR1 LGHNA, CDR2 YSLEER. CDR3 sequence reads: CASSPEISFSGANVLTF. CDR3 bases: TGCGCCAGCAGCCCAGAAATATCCTTCTCTGGGGCCAACGTCCTGACTTTC.

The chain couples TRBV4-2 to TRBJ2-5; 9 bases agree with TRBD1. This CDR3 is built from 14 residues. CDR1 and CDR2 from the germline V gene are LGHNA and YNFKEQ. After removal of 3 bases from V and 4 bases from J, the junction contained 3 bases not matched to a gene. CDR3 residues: CASSQDRGLETQYF. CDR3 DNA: TGTGCCAGCAGCCAGGACAGGGGCTTAGAGACCCAGTACTTC.

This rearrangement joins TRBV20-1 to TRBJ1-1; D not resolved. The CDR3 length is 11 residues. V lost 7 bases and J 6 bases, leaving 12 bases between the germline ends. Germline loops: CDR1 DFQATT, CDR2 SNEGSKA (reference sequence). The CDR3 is CSVVFRAEAFF. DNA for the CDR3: TGCAGTGTAGTTTTTCGGGCTGAAGCTTTCTTT.

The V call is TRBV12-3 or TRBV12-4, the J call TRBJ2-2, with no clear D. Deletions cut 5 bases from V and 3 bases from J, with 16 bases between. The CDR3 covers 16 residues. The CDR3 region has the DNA TGTGCCAGCAGTACGCCTCAGGTTTTGTACACCGGGGAGCTGTTTTTT. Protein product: CASSTPQVLYTGELFF.

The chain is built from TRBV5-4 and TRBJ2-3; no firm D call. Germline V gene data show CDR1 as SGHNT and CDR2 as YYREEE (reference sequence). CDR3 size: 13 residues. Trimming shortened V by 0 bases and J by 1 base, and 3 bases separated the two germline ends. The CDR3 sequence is CASSLGGTDTQYF. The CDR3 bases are TGTGCCAGCAGCTTGGGGGGCACAGATACGCAGTATTTT. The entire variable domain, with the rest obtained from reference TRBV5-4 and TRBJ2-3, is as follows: ETGVTQSPTHLIKTRGQQVTLRCSSQSGHNTVSWYQQALGQGPQFIFQYYREEENGRGNFPPRFSGLQFPNYSSELNVNALELDDSALYLCASSLGGTDTQYFGPGTRLTVL.

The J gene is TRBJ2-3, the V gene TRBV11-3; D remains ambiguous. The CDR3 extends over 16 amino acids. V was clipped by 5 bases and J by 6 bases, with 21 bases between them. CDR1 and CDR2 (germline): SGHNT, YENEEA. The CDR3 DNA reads TGTGCCAGCAGCCGCCCCACTTGGATGGCGTCGGATACGCAGTATTTT. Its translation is CASSRPTWMASDTQYF.

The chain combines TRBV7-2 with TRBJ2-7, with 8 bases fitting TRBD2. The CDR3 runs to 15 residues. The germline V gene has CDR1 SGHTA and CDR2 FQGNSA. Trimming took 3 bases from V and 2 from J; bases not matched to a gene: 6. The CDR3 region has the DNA TGTGCCAGCAGCTTCACCGGGACTAGTCCCTACGAGCAGTACTTC. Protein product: CASSFTGTSPYEQYF.